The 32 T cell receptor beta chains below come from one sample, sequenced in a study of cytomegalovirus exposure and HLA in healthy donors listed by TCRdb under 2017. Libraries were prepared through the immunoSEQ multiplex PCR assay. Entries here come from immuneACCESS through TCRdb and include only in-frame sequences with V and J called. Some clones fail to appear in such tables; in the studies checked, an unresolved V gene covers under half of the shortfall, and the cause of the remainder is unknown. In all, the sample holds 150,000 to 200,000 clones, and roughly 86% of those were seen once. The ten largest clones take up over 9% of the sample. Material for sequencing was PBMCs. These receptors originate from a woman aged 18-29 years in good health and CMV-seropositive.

The CDR3 reads CASSRVNEKLFF. CDR3 bases: TGTGCCAGTAGCAGGGTCAATGAAAAACTGTTTTTT. The rearrangement uses TRBV6-1 and TRBJ1-4, with D perhaps TRBD1 (5 bases). The V gene's germline CDR1 is MNHNS and CDR2 SASEGT. The CDR3 covers 12 residues. Trimming took off 9 bases at V and 5 bases at J, with 10 bases between the two ends.

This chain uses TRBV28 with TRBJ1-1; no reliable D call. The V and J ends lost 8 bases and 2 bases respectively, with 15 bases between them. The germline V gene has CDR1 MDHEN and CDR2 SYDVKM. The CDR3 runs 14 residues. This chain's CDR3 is CASEPPGDNTEAFF. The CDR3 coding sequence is TGTGCCAGCGAGCCCCCCGGTGATAACACTGAAGCTTTCTTT. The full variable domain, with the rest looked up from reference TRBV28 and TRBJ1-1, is DVKVTQSSRYLVKRTGEKVFLECVQDMDHENMFWYRQDPGLGLRLIYFSYDVKMKEKGDIPEGYSVSREKKERFSLILESASTNQTSMYLCASEPPGDNTEAFFGQGTRLTVV.

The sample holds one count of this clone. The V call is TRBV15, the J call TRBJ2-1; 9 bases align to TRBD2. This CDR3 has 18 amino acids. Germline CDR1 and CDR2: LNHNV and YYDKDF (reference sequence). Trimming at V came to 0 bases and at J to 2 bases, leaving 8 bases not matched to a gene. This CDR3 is CATSRDRRGLAPYNEQFF. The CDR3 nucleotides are TGTGCCACCAGCAGAGATCGACGGGGACTAGCCCCCTACAATGAGCAGTTCTTC.

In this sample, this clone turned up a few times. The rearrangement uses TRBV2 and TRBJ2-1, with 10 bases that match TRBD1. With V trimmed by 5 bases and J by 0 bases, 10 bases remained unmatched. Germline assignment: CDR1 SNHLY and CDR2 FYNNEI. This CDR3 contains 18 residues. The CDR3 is CASSIRLTGGDSYNEQFF. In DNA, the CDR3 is TGTGCCAGCAGTATACGATTGACAGGGGGCGACTCCTACAATGAGCAGTTCTTC.

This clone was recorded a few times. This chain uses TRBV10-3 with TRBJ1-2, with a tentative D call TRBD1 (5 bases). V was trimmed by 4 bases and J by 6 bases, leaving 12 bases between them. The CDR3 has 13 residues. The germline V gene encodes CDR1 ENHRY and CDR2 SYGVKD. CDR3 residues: CAISGVREDGYTF. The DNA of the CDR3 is TGTGCCATCAGTGGTGTCAGGGAGGATGGCTACACCTTC.

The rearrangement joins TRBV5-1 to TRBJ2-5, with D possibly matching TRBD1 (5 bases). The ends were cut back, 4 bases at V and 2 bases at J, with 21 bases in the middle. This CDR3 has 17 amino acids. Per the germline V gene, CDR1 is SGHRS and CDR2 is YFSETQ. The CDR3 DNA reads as TGCGCCAGCAGCACCGAGGTAGGGGCAGCCTTTCAAGAGACCCAGTACTTC. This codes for CASSTEVGAAFQETQYF.

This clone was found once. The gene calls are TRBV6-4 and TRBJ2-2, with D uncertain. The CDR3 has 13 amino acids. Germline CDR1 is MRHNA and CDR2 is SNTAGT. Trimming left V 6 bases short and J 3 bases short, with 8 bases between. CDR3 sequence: CASRLRDTGELFF. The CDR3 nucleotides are TGTGCCAGCAGGCTTCGGGACACCGGGGAGCTGTTTTTT.

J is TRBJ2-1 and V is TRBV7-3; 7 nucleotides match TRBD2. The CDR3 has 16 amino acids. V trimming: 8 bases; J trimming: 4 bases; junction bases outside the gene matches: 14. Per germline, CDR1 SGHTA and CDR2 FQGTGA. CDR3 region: CASAPIPGLPYNEQFF. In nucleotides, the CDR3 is TGTGCCAGCGCCCCAATTCCGGGACTACCTTACAATGAGCAGTTCTTC.

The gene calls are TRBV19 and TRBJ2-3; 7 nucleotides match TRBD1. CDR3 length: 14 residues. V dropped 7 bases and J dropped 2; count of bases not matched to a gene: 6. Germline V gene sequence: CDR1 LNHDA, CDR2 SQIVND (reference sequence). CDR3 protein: CASTQGDTTDTQYF. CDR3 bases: TGTGCCAGTACCCAGGGGGATACCACAGATACGCAGTATTTT. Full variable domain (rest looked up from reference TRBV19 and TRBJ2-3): DGGITQSPKYLFRKEGQNVTLSCEQNLNHDAMYWYRQDPGQGLRLIYYSQIVNDFQKGDIAEGYSVSREKKESFPLTVTSAQKNPTAFYLCASTQGDTTDTQYFGPGTRLTVL.

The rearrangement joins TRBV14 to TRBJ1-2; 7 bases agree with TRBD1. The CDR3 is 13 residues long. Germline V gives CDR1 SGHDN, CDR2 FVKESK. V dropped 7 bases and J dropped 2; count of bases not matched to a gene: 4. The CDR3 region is CASNRGQNYGYTF. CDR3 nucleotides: TGTGCCAGCAACCGGGGACAGAACTATGGCTACACCTTC.

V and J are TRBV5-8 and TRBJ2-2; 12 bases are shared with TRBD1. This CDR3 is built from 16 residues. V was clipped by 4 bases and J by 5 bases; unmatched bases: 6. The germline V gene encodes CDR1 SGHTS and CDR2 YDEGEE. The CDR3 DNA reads TGTGCCAGCAGCGGAGGGACAGGGGGCGTAACCGGGGAGCTGTTTTTT. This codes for CASSGGTGGVTGELFF.

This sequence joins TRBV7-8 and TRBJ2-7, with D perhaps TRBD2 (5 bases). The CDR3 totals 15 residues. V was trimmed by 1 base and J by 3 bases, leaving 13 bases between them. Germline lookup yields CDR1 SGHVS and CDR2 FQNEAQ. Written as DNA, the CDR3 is TGTGCCAGCAGCTTAGGGCCGGGATTAAACTACGAGCAGTACTTC. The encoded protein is CASSLGPGLNYEQYF.

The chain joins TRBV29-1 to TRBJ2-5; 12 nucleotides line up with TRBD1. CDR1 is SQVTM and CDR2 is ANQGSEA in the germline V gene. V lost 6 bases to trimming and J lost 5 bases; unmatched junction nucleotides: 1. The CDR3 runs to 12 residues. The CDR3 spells CSVGTGGETQYF. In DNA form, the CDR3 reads TGCAGCGTGGGGACAGGGGGCGAGACCCAGTACTTC.

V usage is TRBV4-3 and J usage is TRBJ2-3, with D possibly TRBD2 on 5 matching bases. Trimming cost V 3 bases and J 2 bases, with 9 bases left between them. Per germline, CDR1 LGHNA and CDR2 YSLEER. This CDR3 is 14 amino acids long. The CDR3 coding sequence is TGCGCCAGCAGCCAGAGGGTGCTCACAGATACGCAGTATTTT. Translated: CASSQRVLTDTQYF.

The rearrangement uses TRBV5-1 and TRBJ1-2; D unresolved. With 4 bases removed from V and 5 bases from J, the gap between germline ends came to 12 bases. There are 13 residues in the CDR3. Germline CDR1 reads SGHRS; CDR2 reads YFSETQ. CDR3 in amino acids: CASSEQVAYGYTF. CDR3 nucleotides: TGCGCCAGCAGCGAGCAGGTCGCTTATGGCTACACCTTC.

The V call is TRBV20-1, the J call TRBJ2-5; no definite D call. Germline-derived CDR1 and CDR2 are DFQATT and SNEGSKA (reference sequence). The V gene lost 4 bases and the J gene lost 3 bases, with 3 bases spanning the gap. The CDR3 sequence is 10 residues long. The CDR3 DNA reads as TGCAGTGCTAACAAAGAGACCCAGTACTTC. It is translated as CSANKETQYF.

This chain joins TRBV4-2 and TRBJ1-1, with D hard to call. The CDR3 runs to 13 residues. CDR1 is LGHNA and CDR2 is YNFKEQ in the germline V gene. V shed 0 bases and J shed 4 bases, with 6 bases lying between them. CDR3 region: CASSQERVTEAFF. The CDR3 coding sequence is TGTGCCAGCAGCCAAGAGAGGGTCACTGAAGCTTTCTTT.

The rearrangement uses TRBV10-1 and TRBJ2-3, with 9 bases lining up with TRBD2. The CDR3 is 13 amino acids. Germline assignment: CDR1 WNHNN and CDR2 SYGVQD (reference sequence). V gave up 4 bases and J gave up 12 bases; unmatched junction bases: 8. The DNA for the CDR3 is TGCGCCAGCAGTGTAGAAGCGGGAGGTACACAGTATTTT. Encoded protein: CASSVEAGGTQYF.

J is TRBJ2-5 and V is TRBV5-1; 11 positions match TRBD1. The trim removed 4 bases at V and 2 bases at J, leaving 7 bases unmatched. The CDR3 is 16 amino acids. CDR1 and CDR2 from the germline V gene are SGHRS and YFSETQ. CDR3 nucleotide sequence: TGCGCCAGCAGCATCGGACAGGGGGCTTGGCAAGAGACCCAGTACTTC. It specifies CASSIGQGAWQETQYF.

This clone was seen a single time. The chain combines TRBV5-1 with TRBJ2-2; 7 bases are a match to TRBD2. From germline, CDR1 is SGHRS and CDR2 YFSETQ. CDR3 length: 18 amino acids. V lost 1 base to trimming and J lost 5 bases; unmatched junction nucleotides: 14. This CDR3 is CASSLYGGGPSGTGELFF. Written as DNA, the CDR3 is TGCGCCAGCAGCTTGTACGGGGGAGGGCCCTCCGGGACCGGGGAGCTGTTTTTT.

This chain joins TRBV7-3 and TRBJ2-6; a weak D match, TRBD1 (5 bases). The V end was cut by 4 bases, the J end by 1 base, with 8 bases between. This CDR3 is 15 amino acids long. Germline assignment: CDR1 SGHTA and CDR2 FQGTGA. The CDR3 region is CASSSSGSGANVLTF. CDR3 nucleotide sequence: TGTGCCAGCAGCTCCTCAGGGTCTGGGGCCAACGTCCTGACTTTC.

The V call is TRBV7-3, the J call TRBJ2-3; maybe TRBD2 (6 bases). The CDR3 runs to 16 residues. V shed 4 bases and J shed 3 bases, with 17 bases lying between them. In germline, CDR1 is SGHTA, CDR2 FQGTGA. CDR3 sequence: CASSSRARGWTDTQYF. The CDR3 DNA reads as TGTGCCAGCAGCTCCCGTGCGCGGGGATGGACAGATACGCAGTATTTT.

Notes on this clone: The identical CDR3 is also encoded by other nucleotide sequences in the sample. The CDR3 region is CASSLGGSYEQYF. Written as DNA, the CDR3 is TGTGCCAGCAGTTTAGGGGGGTCCTACGAGCAGTACTTC. The chain employs TRBV27 and TRBJ2-7, with a tentative D call TRBD2 (6 bases). The germline V gene encodes CDR1 MNHEY and CDR2 SMNVEV (reference sequence). The CDR3 is made up of 13 amino acids. With 2 bases removed from V and 1 base from J, the gap between germline ends came to 6 bases.

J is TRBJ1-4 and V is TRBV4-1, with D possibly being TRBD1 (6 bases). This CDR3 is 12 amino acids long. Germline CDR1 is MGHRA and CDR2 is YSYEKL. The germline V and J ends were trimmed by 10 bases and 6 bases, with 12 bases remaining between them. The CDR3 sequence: CATGGLDEKLFF. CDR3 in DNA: TGCGCCACGGGGGGCTTAGATGAAAAACTGTTTTTT.

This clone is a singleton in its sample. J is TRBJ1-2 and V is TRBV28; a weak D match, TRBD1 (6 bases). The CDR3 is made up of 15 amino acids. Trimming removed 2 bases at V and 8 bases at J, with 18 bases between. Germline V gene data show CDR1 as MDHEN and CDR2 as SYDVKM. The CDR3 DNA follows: TGTGCCAGCAGTTTAGGTGGCATAGGGGGAAGGGGCTACACCTTC. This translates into CASSLGGIGGRGYTF.

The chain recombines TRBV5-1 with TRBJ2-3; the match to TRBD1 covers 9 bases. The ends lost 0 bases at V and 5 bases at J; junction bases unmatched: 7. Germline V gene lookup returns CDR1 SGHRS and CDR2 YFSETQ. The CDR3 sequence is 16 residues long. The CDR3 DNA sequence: TGCGCCAGCAGCTTGGCCGGGACAGGGAATATAGATACGCAGTATTTT. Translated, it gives CASSLAGTGNIDTQYF.

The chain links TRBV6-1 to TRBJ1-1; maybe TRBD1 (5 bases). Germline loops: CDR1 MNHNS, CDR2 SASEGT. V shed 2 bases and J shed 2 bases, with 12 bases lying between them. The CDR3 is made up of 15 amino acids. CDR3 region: CASSEKRRGNTEAFF. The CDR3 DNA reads TGTGCCAGCAGTGAAAAAAGGAGGGGAAACACTGAAGCTTTCTTT.

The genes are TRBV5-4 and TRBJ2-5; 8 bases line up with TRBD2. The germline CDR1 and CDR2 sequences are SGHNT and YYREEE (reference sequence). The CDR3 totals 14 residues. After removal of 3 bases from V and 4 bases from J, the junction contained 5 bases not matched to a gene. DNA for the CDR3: TGTGCCAGCAGCTCCGGGACTAGTGGAGAGACCCAGTACTTC. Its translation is CASSSGTSGETQYF.

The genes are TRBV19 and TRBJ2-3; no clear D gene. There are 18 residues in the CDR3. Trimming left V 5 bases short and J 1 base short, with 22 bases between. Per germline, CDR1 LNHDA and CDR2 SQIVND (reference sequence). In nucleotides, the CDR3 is TGTGCCAGTAGTGGCTCGAGGTTAGGCGGTTTTCGCACAGATACGCAGTATTTT. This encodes CASSGSRLGGFRTDTQYF.

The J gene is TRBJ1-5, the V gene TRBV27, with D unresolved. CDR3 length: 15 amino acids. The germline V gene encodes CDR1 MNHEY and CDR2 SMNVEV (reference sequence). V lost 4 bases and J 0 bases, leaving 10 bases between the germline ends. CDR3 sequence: CASSSSGYSNQPQHF. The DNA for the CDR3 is TGTGCCAGCAGTTCGTCCGGTTATAGCAATCAGCCCCAGCATTTT.

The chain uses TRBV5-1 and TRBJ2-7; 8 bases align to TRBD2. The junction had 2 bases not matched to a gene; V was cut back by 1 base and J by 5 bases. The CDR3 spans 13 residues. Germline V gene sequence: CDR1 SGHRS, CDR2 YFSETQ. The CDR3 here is CASSLSGSDEQYF. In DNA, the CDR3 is TGCGCCAGCAGCTTGAGCGGGAGCGACGAGCAGTACTTC.

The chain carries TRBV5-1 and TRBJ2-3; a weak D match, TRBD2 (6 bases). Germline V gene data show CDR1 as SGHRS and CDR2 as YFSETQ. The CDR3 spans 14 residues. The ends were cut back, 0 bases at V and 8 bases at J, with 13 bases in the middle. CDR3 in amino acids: CASSLGERAGTQYF. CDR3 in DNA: TGCGCCAGCAGCTTGGGGGAGAGAGCGGGTACGCAGTATTTT.